The 5 T cell receptor beta chains reported below all come from one sample, sequenced in a study of cytomegalovirus exposure and HLA in healthy donors. The PCR employed 60 Vbeta primers together with 13 Jbeta primers. Here immunoSEQ multiplex PCR was the method, and the copy in TCRdb shows in-frame clones only, minus some. The sample yields about 90,000 clones, 78% seen once. Material: PBMCs. Receptors originate from a middle-aged woman in good health and CMV-seropositive.

The chain joins TRBV9 to TRBJ1-3; no definite D call. This CDR3 spans 11 amino acids. CDR1 and CDR2 (germline): SGDLS, YYNGEE. Trimming removed 3 bases at V and 7 bases at J, with 5 bases between. In DNA, the CDR3 is TGTGCCAGCAGCGCGAGGAACACCATATATTTT. Translation: CASSARNTIYF.

CDR3 in amino acids: CASRRTGLSTEAFF. As DNA, the CDR3 is TGTGCCAGCAGGCGGACAGGGTTGAGCACTGAAGCTTTCTTT. This chain uses TRBV27 with TRBJ1-1; 8 positions match TRBD1. Germline assignment: CDR1 MNHEY and CDR2 SMNVEV (reference sequence). The CDR3 covers 14 residues. V trimming: 6 bases; J trimming: 4 bases; junction bases outside the gene matches: 7.

This chain links TRBV11-2 with TRBJ1-5; D is undetermined. Trimming took 8 bases from V and 0 from J, leaving 11 bases between them. The CDR3 covers 14 residues. Germline-derived CDR1 and CDR2 are SGHAT and FQNNGV. The CDR3, as DNA: TGTGCCAGCTCGGGAGGATATAGCAATCAGCCCCAGCATTTT. It is translated as CASSGGYSNQPQHF.

The chain is built from TRBV27 and TRBJ1-2; weak D call: TRBD1 (6 bases). V was pared by 1 base and J by 1 base, with 10 bases between. CDR1 and CDR2 from the germline V gene are MNHEY and SMNVEV (reference sequence). CDR3 length equals 15 residues. The CDR3: CASSLYRDGNYGYTF. The CDR3 DNA reads as TGTGCCAGCAGTTTATACAGGGACGGTAACTATGGCTACACCTTC.

The chain has TRBV7-9 and TRBJ2-1, with 9 bases fitting TRBD2. The V segment lost 4 bases and the J segment 8 bases; nucleotides outside the gene matches: 3. Germline V CDR1 and CDR2: SEHNR, FQNEAQ (reference sequence). This CDR3 contains 13 residues. The CDR3 DNA sequence: TGTGCCAGCAGCTCGGGACTAGCCTATGAGCAGTTCTTC. Its translation: CASSSGLAYEQFF.